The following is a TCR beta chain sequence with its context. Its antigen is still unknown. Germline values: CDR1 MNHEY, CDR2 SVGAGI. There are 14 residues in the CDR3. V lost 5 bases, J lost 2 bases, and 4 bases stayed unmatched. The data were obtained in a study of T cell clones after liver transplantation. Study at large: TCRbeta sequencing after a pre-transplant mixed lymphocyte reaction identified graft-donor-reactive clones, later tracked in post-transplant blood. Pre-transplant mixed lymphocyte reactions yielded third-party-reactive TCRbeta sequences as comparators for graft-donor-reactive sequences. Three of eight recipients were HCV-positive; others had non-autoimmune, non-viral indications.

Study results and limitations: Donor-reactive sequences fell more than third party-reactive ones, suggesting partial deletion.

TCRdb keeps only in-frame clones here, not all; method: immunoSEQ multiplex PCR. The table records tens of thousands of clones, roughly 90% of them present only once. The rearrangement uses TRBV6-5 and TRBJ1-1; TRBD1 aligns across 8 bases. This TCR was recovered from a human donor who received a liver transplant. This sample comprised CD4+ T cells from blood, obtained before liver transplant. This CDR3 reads CASSPQGANTEAFF. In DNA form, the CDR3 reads TGTGCCAGCAGTCCTCAGGGGGCCAACACTGAAGCTTTCTTT.